One T cell receptor (beta chain) is described in this entry. The antigen is unknown. Mismatch with germline at one junction end may stem from a read error. The data were obtained in a study of human T cells and chemical hapten exposure. Study background: A roughly 2 cm by roughly 2 cm inner upper arm patch received 2% DPC for sensitization. DPC 0.01% went on the upper back by patch test, with reading at 6 days.

Points from the study as a whole: Expanded TCRs formed significantly more large CDR3 similarity clusters than controls.

Under the authors' procedure: Across samples, TCR counts had a median of about 88,000 and ranged from about 23,224 to 700,000. TCRdb reprocessed the RACE reads via MiXCR and lists one record per CDR3 protein. The V and J calls, along with clone size, are taken from TCRdb and not from the paper's own processing. Among roughly 180,000 distinct CDR3 sequences, about a fifth were seen once, and the ten largest hold under 7%. The CDR3 is 11 residues long. In germline, CDR1 is MNHNS, CDR2 SASEGT. Sample time point: patch test 1, 2 weeks after DPC sensitization. As to treatment: therapeutic diphenylcyclopropenone sensitization with weekly scalp DPC.

The chain combines TRBV6-1 with TRBJ2-5, with unresolved D. The receptor was isolated from a woman aged 45-59 years with alopecia areata. Some clones in this sample may be carry-over from other donors' samples. This material consisted of whole blood, taken in connection with sensitization to the hapten diphenylcyclopropenone (DPC). CDR3 loop: CAGSEQETQYF. CDR3 nucleotides: TGTGCCGGCAGCGAACAAGAGACCCAGTACTTC.